The T cell receptor beta chain under discussion was sequenced for a study of CD8 T cells in ankylosing spondylitis. Findings of the study overall: Blood of patients with ankylosing spondylitis appeared to be characterized by a TCR beta motif of several highly homologous variants. The authors reported significant enrichment of disease-linked clones in matched ankylosing spondylitis synovial fluid.

Germline V gene data show CDR1 as LNHDA and CDR2 as SQIVND (reference sequence). CDR3 size: 16 residues. V was pared by 6 bases and J by 0 bases, with 15 bases between. Preparation of TCR beta libraries was done by quantitative 5'-RACE with molecular barcodes. Using its own MiXCR run on the 5' RACE reads, TCRdb lists one record per CDR3 protein. The sample includes about 220,000 distinct CDR3 sequences, more than 25% seen only once; the top ten take 5% to 7.5%. Worth noting for this clonotype: Its antigen is still unknown.

Material for sequencing was blood, either unsorted or a sorted T cell fraction (not recorded which). The source of this sequence is a male donor with ankylosing spondylitis or in good health (not recorded which). The chain couples TRBV19 to TRBJ1-5; weak D call: TRBD1 (6 bases). The CDR3 region is CASSPGQKYSNQPQHF. DNA for the CDR3: TGTGCCAGTAGCCCAGGACAGAAGTATAGCAATCAGCCCCAGCATTTT.